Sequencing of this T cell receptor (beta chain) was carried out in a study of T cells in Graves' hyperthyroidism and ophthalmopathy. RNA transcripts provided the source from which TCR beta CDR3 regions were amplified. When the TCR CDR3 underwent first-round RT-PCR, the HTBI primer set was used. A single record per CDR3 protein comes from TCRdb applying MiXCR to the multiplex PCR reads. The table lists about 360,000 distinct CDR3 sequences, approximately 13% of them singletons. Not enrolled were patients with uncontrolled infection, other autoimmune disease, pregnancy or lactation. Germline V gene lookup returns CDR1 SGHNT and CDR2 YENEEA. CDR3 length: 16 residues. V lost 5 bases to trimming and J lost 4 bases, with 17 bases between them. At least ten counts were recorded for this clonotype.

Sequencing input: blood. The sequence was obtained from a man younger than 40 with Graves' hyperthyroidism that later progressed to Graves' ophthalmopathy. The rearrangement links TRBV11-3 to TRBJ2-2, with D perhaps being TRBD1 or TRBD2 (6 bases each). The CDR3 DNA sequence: TGTGCCAGCAGCCCTTTACGGGGGCCTCCCACCGGGGAGCTGTTTTTT. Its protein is CASSPLRGPPTGELFF.